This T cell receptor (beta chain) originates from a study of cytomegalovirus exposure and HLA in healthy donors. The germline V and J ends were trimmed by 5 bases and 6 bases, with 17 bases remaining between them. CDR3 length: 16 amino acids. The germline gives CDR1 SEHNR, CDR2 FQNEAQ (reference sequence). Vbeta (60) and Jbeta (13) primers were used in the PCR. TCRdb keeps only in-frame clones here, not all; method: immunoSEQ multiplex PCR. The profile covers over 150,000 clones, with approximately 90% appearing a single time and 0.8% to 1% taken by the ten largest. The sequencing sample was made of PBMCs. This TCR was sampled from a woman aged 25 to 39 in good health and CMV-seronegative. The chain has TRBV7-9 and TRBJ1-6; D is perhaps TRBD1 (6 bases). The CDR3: CASSHGGDSTNSPLHF. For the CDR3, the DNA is TGTGCCAGCAGCCATGGGGGCGACAGCACTAATTCACCCCTCCACTTT.